The rows below give T cell receptor beta chains drawn from one sample of a study of post-analysis software for immune sequencing data. TCRdb processed the PCR reads anew with MiXCR; each CDR3 protein has one entry. The sample lists some 890,000 distinct CDR3 sequences, approximately 53% occurring once. Sample: blood. These TCRs come from a girl aged 5-17 years with multiple sclerosis. Both conserved end residues are trimmed from each CDR3. D genes are given only for firm matches.

v_call	j_call	d_call	cdr3_aa
TRBV27	TRBJ2-3	-	ASSLWAPGTGVASQY
TRBV29-1	TRBJ2-5	-	SVDGGETQY
TRBV15	TRBJ2-7	-	ATSRDWDGGSYEQY
TRBV15	TRBJ2-5	-	ATSRESRIETQY
TRBV12-3/TRBV12-4	TRBJ2-5	TRBD1	ASSLRGTGGFETQY
TRBV7-9	TRBJ2-7	-	ASIPTVGTVPYEQY
TRBV12-3/TRBV12-4	TRBJ2-7	-	ASRPRAALGTYEQY
TRBV5-1	TRBJ2-3	TRBD2	ASSLVGLADQEY
TRBV12-3/TRBV12-4	TRBJ1-2	-	ASRNSGLGYT
TRBV5-5	TRBJ2-5	-	ASSFRSPQETQY
TRBV6-1	TRBJ1-6	TRBD1	ASRGGTGDNRNSPLH
TRBV15	TRBJ2-1	TRBD2	ATSRSGTSGNEQF
TRBV5-1	TRBJ2-7	-	ASSFQDGSSYEQY
TRBV12-3/TRBV12-4	TRBJ2-5	-	ASSPAGFLQTQY
TRBV5-1	TRBJ2-3	TRBD2	ASSIIAGGTDTQY
TRBV4-1	TRBJ1-2	-	ASSQGGVDRANYGYT
TRBV7-9	-	-	ASSFQMPLRKNIQY
TRBV5-1	TRBJ2-5	-	ASSLIAAGETQY
TRBV6-6	TRBJ2-4	-	ASSYATPLAKNIQY
TRBV6-1	TRBJ2-2	TRBD1	ASNRRTGTGTQPGELF
TRBV29-1	-	-	SGGKTDEQY
TRBV5-1	TRBJ2-5	-	ASSPYGGGQETQY
TRBV6-6	TRBJ2-1	-	ASSYSVRGRNEQF